This T cell receptor beta chain was captured in a study of T cells of healthy individuals. V lost 5 bases and J lost 0; bases outside the gene matches: 5. The germline gives CDR1 SGHTA, CDR2 FQGNSA. The CDR3 length is 15 residues. TCRdb re-called the 5' RACE reads through MiXCR, storing one row per CDR3 protein. The profile shows 40,000 to 60,000 distinct CDR3 sequences, under 15% of them singletons. The chain carries TRBV7-2 and TRBJ2-7; 9 nucleotides match TRBD2. The TCR originated in a human donor in good health. The CDR3 DNA follows: TGTGCCAGCAGCCTGAGCGGGGGGAACTCCTACGAGCAGTACTTC. Translated: CASSLSGGNSYEQYF.